This is a list of T cell receptor beta chains from one sample in a study of cytomegalovirus exposure and HLA in healthy donors. The assay was immunoSEQ multiplex PCR, and TCRdb's table has in-frame clones only and misses some. The data hold under 130,000 clones, with 83% observed a single time. Sequencing was carried out using PBMCs. The origin of the receptors is a man between 18 and 35 years old in good health and CMV-seronegative. CDR3s include the opening cysteine and the closing phenylalanine or tryptophan. Each record gives: J gene, D gene, V gene, clone size, CDR3 DNA, CDR3 protein. The D gene is left open where the match is weak. Clone size is not always given. Where it is, it says once, few, many or a class for expanded clones.

TRBJ2-7 NA TRBV11-2 once TGTGCCAGCAGCCCGCGGTTTGGGAGTACCTACGAGCAGTACTTC CASSPRFGSTYEQYF
TRBJ2-1 TRBD2 TRBV14 once TGTGCCAGCAGCCCCCAGGGACTAGCGGGCTACAATGAGCAGTTCTTC CASSPQGLAGYNEQFF
TRBJ1-2 NA TRBV7-8 once TGTGCCAGCAGCTCTCCAGGGGGCTACACCTTC CASSSPGGYTF
TRBJ2-4 NA TRBV11-3 NA TGTGCCAGCAGCCTCACGGGTGGAGCCAAAAACATTCAGTACTTC CASSLTGGAKNIQYF
TRBJ1-2 NA TRBV28 NA TGTGCCAGCAGTCGGGGGGGCGACTATGGCTACACCTTC CASSRGGDYGYTF
TRBJ2-7 TRBD2 TRBV5-6 NA TGTGCCAGCGGTCCCACAGGCGGACTAGCGGGAGGTCCCTACGAGCAGTACTTC CASGPTGGLAGGPYEQYF
TRBJ1-3 NA TRBV14 NA TGTGCCAGCAGCCCAGGGGTCAGCACCATATATTTT CASSPGVSTIYF
TRBJ2-7 NA TRBV6-6 NA TGTGCCAGCAGGGGGACTGACGGTTCTTACGAGCAGTACTTC CASRGTDGSYEQYF
TRBJ1-1 NA TRBV7-8 few TGTGCCAGCAGCCTACTAAATTATCAGATGAACACTGAAGCTTTCTTT CASSLLNYQMNTEAFF
TRBJ1-3 NA TRBV10-3 NA TGTGCCATCAGAGGAGGGGAGGGAAACACCATATATTTT CAIRGGEGNTIYF
TRBJ1-4 NA TRBV7-9 few TGTGCCAGCAGCGTACTCGACAGATCTAATGAAAAACTGTTTTTT CASSVLDRSNEKLFF
TRBJ2-3 NA TRBV2 NA TGTGCCAGCAGTCCAATCGACAGGTCTAGCACAGATACGCAGTATTTT CASSPIDRSSTDTQYF
TRBJ2-7 NA TRBV27 NA TGTGCCAGCAGTTTATCGTCAGGGGACGCAACCTACGAGCAGTACTTC CASSLSSGDATYEQYF
TRBJ1-1 TRBD1 TRBV19 NA TGTGCCAGTACAAGGGACAGGGTGAACACTGAAGCTTTCTTT CASTRDRVNTEAFF
TRBJ1-1 TRBD1 TRBV7-9 few TGCGCCAGCAGCCACCAAGGGCCAGGGGGGTACACTGAAGCTTTCTTT CASSHQGPGGYTEAFF
TRBJ1-1 NA TRBV9 NA TGTGCCAGCGGTAAGGCGGTGAACACTGAAGCTTTCTTT CASGKAVNTEAFF
TRBJ2-7 NA TRBV11-2 NA TGTGCCAGCAGCTCCCCTTACAGGGTTGTGGAAGAGCAGTACTTC CASSSPYRVVEEQYF
TRBJ2-1 TRBD2 TRBV7-3 NA TGTGCCAGCAGCAAAGGGACTAGCGGGACCGACAATGAGCAGTTCTTC CASSKGTSGTDNEQFF
TRBJ2-5 NA TRBV6-5 NA TGTGCCAGCAGTTATCTCCAGGATCAAGAGACCCAGTACTTC CASSYLQDQETQYF
TRBJ1-5 TRBD1 TRBV7-2 NA TGTGCCAGCAGTCTAGACAGGGGCAATCAGCCCCAGCATTTT CASSLDRGNQPQHF
TRBJ2-7 TRBD1 TRBV13 NA TGTGCCAGCAGCCAAAAGGGGACAGGGACGTACGAGCAGTACTTC CASSQKGTGTYEQYF
TRBJ1-3 TRBD1 TRBV30 NA TGTGCCTGGAGTGCCGGGACAGGCTCTGGAAACACCATATATTTT CAWSAGTGSGNTIYF
TRBJ2-7 NA TRBV28 NA TGTGCCAGCAGTTTAGGATTAGCGACCTACGAGCAGTACTTC CASSLGLATYEQYF
TRBJ1-4 NA TRBV6-6 NA TGTGCCAGCAGCACCAGTGAAAAACTGTTTTTT CASSTSEKLFF
TRBJ2-7 TRBD2 TRBV7-9 NA TGTGCCAGCAGCCAGTGGGGGGGACAGCAGTACTTC CASSQWGGQQYF
TRBJ1-1 NA TRBV6-6 NA TGCGCCAGCAACTTAGGAGAGGGCACTGAAGCTTTCTTT CASNLGEGTEAFF
TRBJ2-1 TRBD1 TRBV5-4 NA TGTGCCAGCACCACCGACAGGGCCTACAATGAGCAGTTCTTC CASTTDRAYNEQFF
TRBJ1-1 NA TRBV12-5 NA TGTGCTAGTGGTTTAGGACAGACGGGCACTGAAGCTTTCTTT CASGLGQTGTEAFF
TRBJ2-7 NA TRBV6-5 NA TGTGCCAGCAGTTATGGGTCTCGGGGGTCAACCTACGAGCAGTACTTC CASSYGSRGSTYEQYF
TRBJ2-5 NA TRBV6-6 NA TGTGCCAGCAGAGACAGATTGGAAGAGACCCAGTACTTC CASRDRLEETQYF